The 30 T cell receptor beta chains given below trace back to one sample, sequenced in a study of T cell changes during pregnancy in multiple sclerosis. Sequencing used immunoSEQ multiplex PCR; TCRdb keeps in-frame clones, though not all of them. This table holds 40,000 or so clones, over 85% found once. The sequenced sample was peripheral blood, obtained in the third trimester of pregnancy. The receptors were gathered from a female donor in good health, enrolled as a control in a pregnancy study.

The V gene is TRBV4-3, the J gene TRBJ2-2; D not resolved. The V end was cut by 0 bases, the J end by 6 bases, with 8 bases between. Per the germline V gene, CDR1 is LGHNA and CDR2 is YSLEER. The CDR3 contains 14 residues. CDR3 loop: CASSQDWAPGELFF. CDR3 nucleotides: TGCGCCAGCAGCCAAGATTGGGCCCCCGGGGAGCTGTTTTTT.

J is TRBJ2-7 and V is TRBV6-5; tentative D call: TRBD1 (5 bases). Germline CDR1 and CDR2: MNHEY and SVGAGI. Trimming shortened V by 5 bases and J by 0 bases, and 11 bases separated the two germline ends. CDR3 length equals 14 residues. The CDR3 sequence is CASSRTPSSYEQYF. The DNA for the CDR3 is TGTGCCAGCAGTCGGACACCGTCCTCCTACGAGCAGTACTTC.

The chain combines TRBV6-1 with TRBJ1-1; weak D call: TRBD1 (5 bases). The CDR3 extends over 15 amino acids. V dropped 0 bases and J dropped 8 bases, with 16 bases sitting between them. The germline V gene has CDR1 MNHNS and CDR2 SASEGT. The CDR3 DNA follows: TGTGCCAGCAGTGAAGCCGGGGGGGGGTCAACCGAAGCTTTCTTT. This translates into CASSEAGGGSTEAFF.

V usage is TRBV7-9 and J usage is TRBJ2-7, with 10 bases aligning to TRBD1. In germline, CDR1 is SEHNR, CDR2 FQNEAQ (reference sequence). The CDR3 has 16 amino acids. The V segment lost 1 base and the J segment 0 bases; nucleotides outside the gene matches: 3. The CDR3 loop reads CASSLEGTGDSYEQYF. In DNA form, the CDR3 reads TGTGCCAGCAGCTTAGAGGGGACAGGGGACTCCTACGAGCAGTACTTC.

V and J are TRBV4-2 and TRBJ2-3, with a tentative D call TRBD1 (6 bases). Germline values: CDR1 LGHNA, CDR2 YNFKEQ. Trimming left V 2 bases short and J 3 bases short, with 18 bases between. The CDR3 runs 17 residues. The CDR3 DNA sequence: TGTGCCAGCAGCCAAAGTAGCGACAGGCTTTTTACAGATACGCAGTATTTT. It codes for CASSQSSDRLFTDTQYF.

This chain links TRBV5-1 with TRBJ2-7, with D possibly being TRBD2 (6 bases). The germline V gene has CDR1 SGHRS and CDR2 YFSETQ. The CDR3 totals 13 residues. Trimming took off 4 bases at V and 2 bases at J, with 10 bases between the two ends. The CDR3 bases are TGCGCCAGCAGCCGGGACTCAACCTACGAGCAGTACTTC. The encoded protein is CASSRDSTYEQYF.

This rearrangement joins TRBV9 to TRBJ2-2; the D gene is possibly TRBD2 (6 bases). The CDR3 has 14 residues. Germline V gene sequence: CDR1 SGDLS, CDR2 YYNGEE. V was cut by 5 bases and J by 7 bases, with 15 bases left in between. The CDR3 sequence: CASSSLGGDGELFF. The CDR3 region has the DNA TGTGCCAGCAGTTCCTTGGGGGGAGACGGGGAGCTGTTTTTT.

The chain couples TRBV4-2 to TRBJ2-2; 10 bases fit TRBD2. The junction had 10 bases not matched to a gene; V was cut back by 4 bases and J by 2 bases. Germline V CDR1 and CDR2: LGHNA, YNFKEQ. The CDR3 spans 18 residues. DNA for the CDR3: TGTGCCAGCAGCCTCCAAGTACGGACTAGCGGAAACACCGGGGAGCTGTTTTTT. Its translation: CASSLQVRTSGNTGELFF.

The CDR3 nucleotides are TGTGCCAGCAGCCCGCGGTACGGCGAGCAGTACTTC. Translation: CASSPRYGEQYF. This chain uses TRBV13 with TRBJ2-7; D remains unclear. The ends were cut back, 5 bases at V and 6 bases at J, with 11 bases in the middle. Germline-derived CDR1 and CDR2 are PRHDT and FYEKMQ (reference sequence). The CDR3 has 12 residues.

This sequence joins TRBV11-2 and TRBJ2-7; possible D gene TRBD1, 8 bases. V gave up 5 bases and J gave up 3 bases, with 14 bases separating them. This CDR3 has 14 residues. In germline, CDR1 is SGHAT, CDR2 FQNNGV. CDR3 sequence (DNA): TGTGCCAGCAGCCCAGCGGGACAGGACTACGAGCAGTACTTC. This gives the protein CASSPAGQDYEQYF.

The chain has TRBV6-6 and TRBJ2-2; the match to TRBD1 covers 9 bases. CDR3 length: 16 amino acids. Germline V gene lookup returns CDR1 MNHNY and CDR2 SVGAGI (reference sequence). V gave up 2 bases and J gave up 5 bases; unmatched junction bases: 6. This chain's CDR3 is CASSYPGTGRTGELFF. The DNA of the CDR3 is TGTGCCAGCAGTTACCCCGGGACAGGGAGGACCGGGGAGCTGTTTTTT.

The V gene is TRBV9, the J gene TRBJ2-3; 14 nucleotides match TRBD2. CDR1 and CDR2 (germline): SGDLS, YYNGEE. V was clipped by 3 bases and J by 1 base; unmatched bases: 7. The length of the CDR3 is 18 residues. CDR3 DNA: TGTGCCAGCAGCGCCGGGACTAGCGGGAGATTGGGCACAGATACGCAGTATTTT. Translation: CASSAGTSGRLGTDTQYF.

This chain uses TRBV7-9 with TRBJ1-2; D is ambiguous. Germline-derived CDR1 and CDR2 are SEHNR and FQNEAQ (reference sequence). Trimming removed 1 base from V and 2 bases from J, with 5 bases in between. The CDR3 extends over 13 amino acids. The chain's CDR3 is CASSLDINYGYTF. The CDR3 coding sequence is TGTGCCAGCAGCTTAGACATAAACTATGGCTACACCTTC.

The chain recombines TRBV5-1 with TRBJ2-7, with 13 bases aligning to TRBD2. The ends lost 3 bases at V and 1 base at J; junction bases unmatched: 13. This CDR3 region has 19 residues. From germline, CDR1 is SGHRS and CDR2 YFSETQ. This CDR3 reads CASSSAQGGLAGASYEQYF. The CDR3 nucleotides read TGCGCCAGCAGCTCCGCTCAAGGTGGACTAGCGGGAGCTTCCTACGAGCAGTACTTC.

The rearrangement uses TRBV9 and TRBJ2-3, with TRBD2 as a possible D gene (7 bases). Trimming left V 0 bases short and J 1 base short, with 15 bases between. This CDR3 has 17 residues. CDR1 and CDR2 from the germline V gene are SGDLS and YYNGEE. The CDR3 sequence is CASSVDRGASGTDTQYF. DNA of the CDR3: TGTGCCAGCAGCGTAGATCGGGGGGCTAGCGGCACAGATACGCAGTATTTT. The variable domain in full, with the rest retrieved from reference TRBV9 and TRBJ2-3, is DSGVTQTPKHLITATGQRVTLRCSPRSGDLSVYWYQQSLDQGLQFLIQYYNGEERAKGNILERFSAQQFPDLHSELNLSSLELGDSALYFCASSVDRGASGTDTQYFGPGTRLTVL.

The chain employs TRBV7-8 and TRBJ2-3, with 12 bases fitting TRBD2. Trimming removed 2 bases from V and 1 base from J; junction bases left unmatched: 1. The germline V gene has CDR1 SGHVS and CDR2 FQNEAQ. The CDR3 length is 16 residues. The chain's CDR3 is CASSLRTSGGTDTQYF. The CDR3 bases are TGTGCCAGCAGCTTACGGACTAGCGGGGGCACAGATACGCAGTATTTT.

The DNA for the CDR3 is TGCGCCAGCAGTGCTAGCGGAGACACTCAGGCGCAGTATTTT. Amino acids: CASSASGDTQAQYF. The V and J genes are TRBV5-1 and TRBJ2-3, with 7 bases matching TRBD2. Germline lookup yields CDR1 SGHRS and CDR2 YFSETQ. The CDR3 covers 14 residues. V lost 5 bases and J lost 10; bases outside the gene matches: 13.

The J gene is TRBJ1-5, the V gene TRBV7-2, with TRBD1 matching 9 bases. Losses at the gene ends were 5 bases for V and 0 bases for J; bases not matched to a gene: 14. Germline V lookup: CDR1 SGHTA, CDR2 FQGNSA. This CDR3 has 19 residues. CDR3 coding DNA: TGTGCCAGCAGCCCATCGACCGGGACAGGGATTTTTAGCAATCAGCCCCAGCATTTT. It codes for CASSPSTGTGIFSNQPQHF.

The chain has TRBV9 and TRBJ2-1; 12 bases are a match to TRBD1. This CDR3 is built from 15 residues. Trimming removed 3 bases from V and 5 bases from J; junction bases left unmatched: 3. CDR1 SGDLS and CDR2 YYNGEE come from the germline V gene. CDR3 region: CASSGGTGGHNEQFF. DNA for the CDR3: TGTGCCAGCAGCGGGGGGACAGGGGGCCACAATGAGCAGTTCTTC.

CDR3 DNA: TGCGCCAGCAGCGGGACTAGCGGGGTGGCCTCCTACGAGCAGTACTTC. Its translation: CASSGTSGVASYEQYF. The chain couples TRBV5-1 to TRBJ2-7, with TRBD2 matching over 13 bases. Looked up from germline, CDR1 is SGHRS and CDR2 is YFSETQ. With 4 bases clipped from V and 0 bases from J, the junction kept 4 bases outside the gene matches. The CDR3 sequence is 16 residues long.

This clone was observed a single time. The chain is built from TRBV4-1 and TRBJ1-4; D perhaps matches TRBD1 (6 bases). The CDR3 has 17 residues. V was shortened by 4 bases and J by 2 bases, with 17 bases between the two germline ends. The V gene's germline CDR1 is MGHRA and CDR2 YSYEKL. The CDR3 coding sequence is TGCGCCAGCAGCCCCGTCCTCCAGGGGTACACTAATGAAAAACTGTTTTTT. This gives the protein CASSPVLQGYTNEKLFF.

The genes are TRBV2 and TRBJ1-5; 9 bases align to TRBD1. CDR1 SNHLY and CDR2 FYNNEI come from the germline V gene. V shed 10 bases and J 6 bases; nucleotides not matched to a gene: 10. The CDR3 runs 14 residues. The CDR3 region has the DNA TGTGCCACAACCCCGGGACAGGGAGGTCAGCCCCAGCATTTT. Amino acid sequence: CATTPGQGGQPQHF.

This sequence joins TRBV19 and TRBJ2-2; 9 bases line up with TRBD1. The CDR3 loop spans 17 amino acids. CDR1 and CDR2 (germline): LNHDA, SQIVND (reference sequence). V lost 4 bases, J lost 3 bases, and 9 bases stayed unmatched. Here the CDR3 DNA reads TGTGCCAGTAGTAGTGGGACAGGGAAGGTCCACACCGGGGAGCTGTTTTTT. Protein sequence: CASSSGTGKVHTGELFF.

The CDR3 coding sequence is TGTGCCAGCACCCTCGCGACTAGCAACTACGAGCAGTACTTC. Translating gives CASTLATSNYEQYF. The J gene is TRBJ2-7, the V gene TRBV6-1; 7 bases map to TRBD2. V was pared by 7 bases and J by 3 bases, with 9 bases of the junction left unmatched. Germline V gene lookup returns CDR1 MNHNS and CDR2 SASEGT. This CDR3 region has 14 residues.

This sequence joins TRBV5-1 and TRBJ1-4; TRBD1 might be the D (6 bases). This CDR3 is built from 16 residues. Looked up from germline, CDR1 is SGHRS and CDR2 is YFSETQ. V shed 4 bases and J shed 3 bases, with 16 bases lying between them. The CDR3 spells CASSPEGGAANEKLFF. DNA of the CDR3: TGCGCCAGCAGCCCCGAAGGGGGGGCGGCTAATGAAAAACTGTTTTTT.

This clone has just one count. CDR3 region: CASSSRPTGERGYTF. In DNA form, the CDR3 reads TGTGCCAGCAGCTCGCGTCCTACAGGGGAACGCGGCTACACCTTC. The chain recombines TRBV5-4 with TRBJ1-2; 7 positions agree with TRBD1. CDR3 size: 15 residues. V gave up 3 bases and J gave up 8 bases; unmatched junction bases: 13. Germline V gene data show CDR1 as SGHNT and CDR2 as YYREEE (reference sequence).

The chain recombines TRBV7-2 with TRBJ1-2, with 12 positions matching TRBD1. Germline values: CDR1 SGHTA, CDR2 FQGNSA. This CDR3 spans 14 amino acids. J lost 8 bases, V lost 5 bases, and 6 bases had no gene match. CDR3 sequence: CASSLGQGAEGYTF. CDR3 sequence (DNA): TGTGCCAGCAGCCTGGGACAGGGGGCGGAAGGCTACACCTTC.

CDR3 in amino acids: CASSPRDSRNEKLFF. CDR3 nucleotides: TGTGCCAGCAGCCCCCGGGACAGCCGAAATGAAAAACTGTTTTTT. This rearrangement joins TRBV7-9 to TRBJ1-4; 7 positions agree with TRBD1. With 5 bases clipped from V and 5 bases from J, the junction kept 8 bases outside the gene matches. The CDR3 is 15 amino acids. The germline gives CDR1 SEHNR, CDR2 FQNEAQ (reference sequence).

The gene calls are TRBV19 and TRBJ2-1, with 11 bases fitting TRBD1. The CDR3 has 16 amino acids. The germline V gene has CDR1 LNHDA and CDR2 SQIVND (reference sequence). V dropped 2 bases and J dropped 6; count of bases not matched to a gene: 6. For the CDR3, the DNA is TGTGCCAGTAGTATAATGGACAGGGGGCCCCTCAATGAGCAGTTCTTC. Its translation is CASSIMDRGPLNEQFF.

The J gene is TRBJ2-7, the V gene TRBV19, with 9 bases lining up with TRBD2. V dropped 7 bases and J dropped 5; count of bases not matched to a gene: 12. The germline V gene encodes CDR1 LNHDA and CDR2 SQIVND (reference sequence). This CDR3 contains 15 residues. CDR3 DNA sequence: TGTGCCAGTAAAGTGAGGGTAGCGGGAGATAACGAGCAGTACTTC. It translates to CASKVRVAGDNEQYF.